A selection of T cell receptor beta chains follows, all from one sample in a study of response to subunit inactivated influenza vaccine. TCRdb re-called the RT-PCR reads through MiXCR, storing one row per CDR3 protein. The data show hundreds of thousands of distinct CDR3 sequences, with 15% to 18% seen just once and about 9.9% held by the top ten. Sequences were derived from PBMCs from blood, sampled 11 to 12 days after vaccination. The receptors here all came from a man over 45 who received an inactivated influenza vaccine. CDR3s include the opening cysteine and the closing phenylalanine or tryptophan. A D gene is named only where the DNA matches it firmly. Part of the rows lack a size; the others show once, few, many or a class for expanded clones.

abundance,v_gene,d_gene,j_gene,CDR3nt,CDR3aa
NA,TRBV11-2,TRBD2,TRBJ2-3,TGTGCCAGCAGCTCCCTAGCGGGACGACCCACAGATACGCAGTATTTT,CASSSLAGRPTDTQYF
few,TRBV7-2,TRBD2,TRBJ2-1,TGTGCCAGCAGCCTAGCGGACGCGTACAATGAGCAGTTCTTC,CASSLADAYNEQFF
NA,TRBV6-5,NA,TRBJ1-2,TGTGCCAGCAGCGATCGCCGGGTCTACACCTTC,CASSDRRVYTF
NA,TRBV12-3/TRBV12-4,NA,TRBJ2-5,TGTGCCAGCAGTTTTAAAGCTCAAGAGACCCAGTACTTC,CASSFKAQETQYF
few,TRBV18,NA,TRBJ2-1,TGTGCCAGCTCACCACCGACGGGGGCCGTCAATGAGCAGTTCTTC,CASSPPTGAVNEQFF
many,TRBV4-2,NA,TRBJ2-7,TGTGCCAGCAGCCTGCGACAGGAGGGAGCGTACGAGCAGTACTTC,CASSLRQEGAYEQYF
few,TRBV4-3,NA,TRBJ1-3,TGCGCCAGCAGCCAAGAGTGGTTACTGGACAGCTCTGGAAACACCATATATTTT,CASSQEWLLDSSGNTIYF
few,TRBV29-1,NA,TRBJ1-2,TGCAGCGTTGAAGATAGGGGAAAACCGTATGGCTACACCTTC,CSVEDRGKPYGYTF
few,TRBV12-3/TRBV12-4,TRBD1,TRBJ1-5,TGTGCCAGCAGCCTCGGACAGGGAGCAACTCAGCCCCAGCATTTT,CASSLGQGATQPQHF
NA,TRBV7-2,NA,TRBJ1-1,TGTGCCAGCAGCTTAAAGGGGGGGGCTGAAGCTTTCTTT,CASSLKGGAEAFF
NA,TRBV6-5,TRBD1,TRBJ2-7,TGTGCCAGCAGTTACGGGACAGGCGAGCAGTACTTC,CASSYGTGEQYF
few,TRBV20-1,TRBD2,TRBJ2-2,TGCAGTGCAGACCGAGCGGGAGGGCGAATCGGGGAGCTGTTTTTT,CSADRAGGRIGELFF
NA,TRBV12-3/TRBV12-4,TRBD2,TRBJ2-2,TGTGCCAGCAGTTTAACTAGCGGGCGCACCGGGGAGCTGTTTTTT,CASSLTSGRTGELFF
few,TRBV7-9,NA,TRBJ2-1,TGTGCCAGCAGCACGGGGACATACTACAATGAGCAGTTCTTC,CASSTGTYYNEQFF
NA,TRBV20-1,NA,TRBJ1-6,TGCAGTGCCCAGGCAGGGTCGGGTGATTCACCCCTCCACTTT,CSAQAGSGDSPLHF
NA,TRBV12-3/TRBV12-4,NA,TRBJ1-6,TGTGCCAGCACCCTCGGACCGGTAAATTCACCCCTCCACTTT,CASTLGPVNSPLHF
NA,TRBV7-2,TRBD2,TRBJ2-7,TGTGCCAGCAGCCCCCTGGGAAGCGGGAGGGTGACCTACGAGCAGTACTTC,CASSPLGSGRVTYEQYF
NA,TRBV19,TRBD2,TRBJ2-1,TGTGCCAGTAGTTCTTTGCGGGGGGGTTTCTACAATGAGCAGTTCTTC,CASSSLRGGFYNEQFF
few,TRBV11-2,NA,TRBJ2-3,TGTGCCAGCAGCCGCAGCGAACGCCTAAGCACAGATACGCAGTATTTT,CASSRSERLSTDTQYF
once,TRBV5-1,NA,TRBJ1-2,TGCGCCAGCAGTCCCAGCTTGGGTGCGGATGGCTACACCTTC,CASSPSLGADGYTF
few,TRBV30,NA,TRBJ1-1,TGTGCCTGGAGTTCTGGGATGACCACTGAAGCTTTCTTT,CAWSSGMTTEAFF
few,TRBV9,NA,TRBJ2-1,TGTGCCAGCAGCGTAGCTAGCTACAACCTCAATGAGCAGTTCTTC,CASSVASYNLNEQFF
NA,TRBV2,NA,TRBJ2-2,TGTGCCAGCAGTGAAGCATCAACCACCGGGGAGCTGTTTTTT,CASSEASTTGELFF
NA,TRBV7-6,NA,TRBJ1-5,TGTGCCAGCAGCTTATCCAGTGCAGGGCAGCCCCAGCATTTT,CASSLSSAGQPQHF
NA,TRBV6-2/TRBV6-3,TRBD2,TRBJ2-2,TGTGCCAGCAGTTACCGCAGTAGCGGGGGGCCCGGGGAGCTGTTTTTT,CASSYRSSGGPGELFF
few,TRBV11-3,NA,TRBJ2-1,TGTGCCAGCAGCTTAGGGTCTGCGGGGGCCGATTACAATGAGCAGTTCTTC,CASSLGSAGADYNEQFF
NA,TRBV7-9,NA,TRBJ1-4,TGTGCCAGCAGCCCCCTCCAACGTAATGAAAAACTGTTTTTT,CASSPLQRNEKLFF
NA,TRBV20-1,NA,TRBJ2-5,TGCAGTGGCATCCGGGACGGACGACAAGAGACCCAGTACTTC,CSGIRDGRQETQYF
few,TRBV5-1,TRBD2,TRBJ2-5,TGCGCCAGCAGCTTTCGGGAGACTAGCGGCTCGGAGACCCAGTACTTC,CASSFRETSGSETQYF
few,TRBV7-2,NA,TRBJ2-7,TGTGCCAGCAGCTGGACTGTAGGTGCTTACGAGCAGTACTTC,CASSWTVGAYEQYF
few,TRBV10-3,NA,TRBJ1-2,TGTGCCATCAGTGATGCCTATGGCTACACCTTC,CAISDAYGYTF
few,TRBV4-3,NA,TRBJ1-4,TGCGCCAGCAGGCCGGATGCAACTAATGAAAAACTGTTTTTT,CASRPDATNEKLFF
NA,TRBV9,NA,TRBJ1-5,TGTGCCAGCAGCGTAGGGACTTCATACCAGCCCCAGCATTTT,CASSVGTSYQPQHF
NA,TRBV28,TRBD1,TRBJ1-2,TGTGCCAGCAGTACGGGACAGGGGATCGCGAGAGGAGGCTACACCTTC,CASSTGQGIARGGYTF
few,TRBV2,NA,TRBJ2-5,TGTGCCAGCAGTCAAGGGAGCGTACGACTCGACCAAGAGACCCAGTACTTC,CASSQGSVRLDQETQYF
few,TRBV7-8,TRBD2,TRBJ2-1,TGTGCCAGCAGCCACAGCGGGAGGGCAAATGAGCAGTTCTTC,CASSHSGRANEQFF